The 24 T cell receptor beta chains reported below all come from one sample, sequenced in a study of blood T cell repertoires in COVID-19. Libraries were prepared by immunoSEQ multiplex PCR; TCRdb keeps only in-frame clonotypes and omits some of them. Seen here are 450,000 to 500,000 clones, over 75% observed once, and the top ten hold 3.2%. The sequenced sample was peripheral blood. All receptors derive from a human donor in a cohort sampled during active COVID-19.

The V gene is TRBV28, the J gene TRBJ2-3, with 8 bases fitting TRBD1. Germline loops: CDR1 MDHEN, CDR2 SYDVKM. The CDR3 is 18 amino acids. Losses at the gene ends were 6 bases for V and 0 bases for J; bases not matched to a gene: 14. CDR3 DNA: TGTGCCAGCAGGAGCCTCTTTGACAGGGGCCAAAGCACAGATACGCAGTATTTT. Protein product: CASRSLFDRGQSTDTQYF.

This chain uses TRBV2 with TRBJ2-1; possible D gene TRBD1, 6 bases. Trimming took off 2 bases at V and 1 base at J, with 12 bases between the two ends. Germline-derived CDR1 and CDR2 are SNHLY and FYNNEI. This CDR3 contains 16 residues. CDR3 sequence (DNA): TGTGCCAGCAGTGAAAAGGGGGTGGTATCCTACAATGAGCAGTTCTTC. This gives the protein CASSEKGVVSYNEQFF.

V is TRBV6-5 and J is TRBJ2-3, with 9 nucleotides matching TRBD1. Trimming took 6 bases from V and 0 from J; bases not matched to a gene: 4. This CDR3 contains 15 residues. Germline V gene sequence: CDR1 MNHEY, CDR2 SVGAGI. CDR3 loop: CASRATGGSTDTQYF. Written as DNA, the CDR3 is TGTGCCAGCAGGGCCACAGGGGGCAGCACAGATACGCAGTATTTT.

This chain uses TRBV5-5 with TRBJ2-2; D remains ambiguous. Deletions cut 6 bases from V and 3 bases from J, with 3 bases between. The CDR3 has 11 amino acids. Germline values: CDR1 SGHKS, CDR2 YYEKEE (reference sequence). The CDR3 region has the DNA TGTGCCAGCACCTACACCGGGGAGCTGTTTTTT. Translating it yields CASTYTGELFF.

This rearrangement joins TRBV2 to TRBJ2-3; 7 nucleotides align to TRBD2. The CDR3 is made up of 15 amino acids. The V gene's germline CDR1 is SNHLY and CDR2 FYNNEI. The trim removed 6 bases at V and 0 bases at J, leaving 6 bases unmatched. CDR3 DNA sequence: TGTGCCAGCAGGAAAATAGCGGGCAGCACAGATACGCAGTATTTT. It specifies CASRKIAGSTDTQYF.

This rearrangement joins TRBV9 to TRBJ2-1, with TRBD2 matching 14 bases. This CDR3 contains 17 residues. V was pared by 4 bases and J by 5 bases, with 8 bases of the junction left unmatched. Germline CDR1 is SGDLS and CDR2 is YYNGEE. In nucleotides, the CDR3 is TGTGCCAGCAGCCCGGGACTAGCGGGAGCCCGAGACAATGAGCAGTTCTTC. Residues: CASSPGLAGARDNEQFF. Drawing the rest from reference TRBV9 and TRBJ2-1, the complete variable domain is DSGVTQTPKHLITATGQRVTLRCSPRSGDLSVYWYQQSLDQGLQFLIQYYNGEERAKGNILERFSAQQFPDLHSELNLSSLELGDSALYFCASSPGLAGARDNEQFFGPGTRLTVL.

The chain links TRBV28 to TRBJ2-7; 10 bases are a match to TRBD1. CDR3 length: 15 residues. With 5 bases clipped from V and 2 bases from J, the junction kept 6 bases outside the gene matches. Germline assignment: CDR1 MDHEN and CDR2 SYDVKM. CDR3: CASSRPGQGPYEQYF. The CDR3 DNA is TGTGCCAGCAGTCGTCCGGGACAGGGGCCCTACGAGCAGTACTTC.

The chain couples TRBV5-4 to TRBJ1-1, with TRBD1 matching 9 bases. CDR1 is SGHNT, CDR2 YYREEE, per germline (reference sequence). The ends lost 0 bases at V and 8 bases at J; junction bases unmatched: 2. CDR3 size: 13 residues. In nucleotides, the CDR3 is TGTGCCAGCAGCTTGGCCGGGACAGGGGAAGCTTTCTTT. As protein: CASSLAGTGEAFF.

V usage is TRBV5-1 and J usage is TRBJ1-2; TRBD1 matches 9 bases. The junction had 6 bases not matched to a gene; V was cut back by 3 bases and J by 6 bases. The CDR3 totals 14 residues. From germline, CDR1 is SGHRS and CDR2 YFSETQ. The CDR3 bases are TGCGCCAGCAGCTCGGACAGGGGAGGAGATGGCTACACCTTC. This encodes CASSSDRGGDGYTF.

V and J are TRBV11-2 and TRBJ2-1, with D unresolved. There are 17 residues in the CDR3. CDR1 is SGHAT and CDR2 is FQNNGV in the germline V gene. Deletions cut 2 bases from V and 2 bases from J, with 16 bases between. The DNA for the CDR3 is TGTGCCAGCAGCTTATTCCAAAATCGAAGAGCCTACAATGAGCAGTTCTTC. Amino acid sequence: CASSLFQNRRAYNEQFF.

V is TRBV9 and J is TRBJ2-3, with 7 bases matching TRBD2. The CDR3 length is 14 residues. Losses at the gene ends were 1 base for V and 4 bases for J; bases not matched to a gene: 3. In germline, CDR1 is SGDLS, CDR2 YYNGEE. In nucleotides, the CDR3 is TGTGCCAGCAGCGTAAGAGGGAGGGCAGATACGCAGTATTTT. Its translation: CASSVRGRADTQYF.

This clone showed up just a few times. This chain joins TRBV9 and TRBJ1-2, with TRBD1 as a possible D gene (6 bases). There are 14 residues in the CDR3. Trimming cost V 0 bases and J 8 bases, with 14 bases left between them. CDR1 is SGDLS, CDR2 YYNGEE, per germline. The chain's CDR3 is CASSVANRGGGYTF. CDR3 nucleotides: TGTGCCAGCAGCGTAGCGAATCGAGGGGGAGGCTACACCTTC.

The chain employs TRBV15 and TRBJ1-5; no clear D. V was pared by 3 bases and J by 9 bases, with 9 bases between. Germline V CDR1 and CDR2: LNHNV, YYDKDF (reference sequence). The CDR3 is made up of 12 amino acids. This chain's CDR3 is CATSRTTWPQHF. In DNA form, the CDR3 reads TGTGCCACCAGCAGGACAACTTGGCCCCAGCATTTT.

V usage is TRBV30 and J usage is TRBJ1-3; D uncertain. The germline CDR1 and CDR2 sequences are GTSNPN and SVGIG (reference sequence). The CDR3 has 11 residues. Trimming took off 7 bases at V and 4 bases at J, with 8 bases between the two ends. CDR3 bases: TGTGCCTTGACGGGGGGAAACACCATATATTTT. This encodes CALTGGNTIYF. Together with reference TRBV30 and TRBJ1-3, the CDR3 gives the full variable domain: SQTIHQWPATLVQPVGSPLSLECTVEGTSNPNLYWYRQAAGRGLQLLFYSVGIGQISSEVPQNLSASRPQDRQFILSSKKLLLSDSGFYLCALTGGNTIYFGEGSWLTVV.

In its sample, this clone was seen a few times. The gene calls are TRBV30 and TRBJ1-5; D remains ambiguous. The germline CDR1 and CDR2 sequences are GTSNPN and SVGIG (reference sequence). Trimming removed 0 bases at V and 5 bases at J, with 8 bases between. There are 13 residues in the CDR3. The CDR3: CAWSVQSDQPQHF. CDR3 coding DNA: TGTGCCTGGAGTGTACAGAGTGATCAGCCCCAGCATTTT.

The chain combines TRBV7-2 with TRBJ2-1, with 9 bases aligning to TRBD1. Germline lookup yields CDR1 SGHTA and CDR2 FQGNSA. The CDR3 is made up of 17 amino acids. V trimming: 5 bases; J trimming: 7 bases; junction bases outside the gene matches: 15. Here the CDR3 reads CASSPQPGTGWENEQFF. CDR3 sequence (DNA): TGTGCCAGCAGCCCTCAGCCCGGGACAGGGTGGGAGAATGAGCAGTTCTTC.

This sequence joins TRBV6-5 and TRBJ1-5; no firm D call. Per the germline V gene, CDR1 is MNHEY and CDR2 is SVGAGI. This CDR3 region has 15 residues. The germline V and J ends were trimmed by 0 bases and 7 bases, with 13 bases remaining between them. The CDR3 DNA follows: TGTGCCAGCAGTTACTCTGGGCCAGGAATCCAGCCCCAGCATTTT. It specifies CASSYSGPGIQPQHF.

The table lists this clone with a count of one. CDR3 sequence reads: CASSEAGWQRRGDTQYF. The CDR3 DNA is TGTGCCAGCAGTGAAGCCGGTTGGCAACGAAGGGGAGATACGCAGTATTTT. The rearrangement uses TRBV2 and TRBJ2-3, with D possibly matching TRBD1 (5 bases). Trimming took 0 bases from V and 5 from J, leaving 18 bases between them. The CDR3 loop spans 17 amino acids. The V gene's germline CDR1 is SNHLY and CDR2 FYNNEI.

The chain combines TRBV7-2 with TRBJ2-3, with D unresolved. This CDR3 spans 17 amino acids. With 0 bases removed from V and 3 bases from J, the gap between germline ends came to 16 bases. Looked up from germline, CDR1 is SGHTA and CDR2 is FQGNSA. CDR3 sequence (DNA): TGTGCCAGCAGCTTAGCGCTAACGTCGATGGAGACAGATACGCAGTATTTT. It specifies CASSLALTSMETDTQYF.

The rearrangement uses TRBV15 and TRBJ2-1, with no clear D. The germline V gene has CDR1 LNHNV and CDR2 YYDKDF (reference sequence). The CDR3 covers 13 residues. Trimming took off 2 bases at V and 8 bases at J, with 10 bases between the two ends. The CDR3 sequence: CATSRQTLYEQFF. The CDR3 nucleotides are TGTGCCACCAGCAGACAGACTCTTTATGAGCAGTTCTTC. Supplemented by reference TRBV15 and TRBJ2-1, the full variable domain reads DAMVIQNPRYQVTQFGKPVTLSCSQTLNHNVMYWYQQKSSQAPKLLFHYYDKDFNNEADTPDNFQSRRPNTSFCFLDIRSPGLGDTAMYLCATSRQTLYEQFFGPGTRLTVL.

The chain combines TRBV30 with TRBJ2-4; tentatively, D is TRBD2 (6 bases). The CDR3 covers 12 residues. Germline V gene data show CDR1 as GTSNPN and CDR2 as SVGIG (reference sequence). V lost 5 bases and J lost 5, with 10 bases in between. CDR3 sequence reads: CAWADYQNIQYF. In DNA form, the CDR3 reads TGTGCCTGGGCGGACTATCAAAACATTCAGTACTTC.

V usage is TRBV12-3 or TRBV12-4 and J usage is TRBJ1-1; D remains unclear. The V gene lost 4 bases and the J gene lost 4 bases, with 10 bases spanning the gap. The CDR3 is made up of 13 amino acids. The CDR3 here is CASSSMRVTEAFF. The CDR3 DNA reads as TGTGCCAGCAGTTCGATGAGGGTCACTGAAGCTTTCTTT.

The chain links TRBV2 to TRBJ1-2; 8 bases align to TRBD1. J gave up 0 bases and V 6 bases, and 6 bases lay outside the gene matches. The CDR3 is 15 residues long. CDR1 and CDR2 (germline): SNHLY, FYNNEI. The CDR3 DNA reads TGTGCCAGCAGCCCCGGGACAGGCCCTAACTATGGCTACACCTTC. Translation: CASSPGTGPNYGYTF.

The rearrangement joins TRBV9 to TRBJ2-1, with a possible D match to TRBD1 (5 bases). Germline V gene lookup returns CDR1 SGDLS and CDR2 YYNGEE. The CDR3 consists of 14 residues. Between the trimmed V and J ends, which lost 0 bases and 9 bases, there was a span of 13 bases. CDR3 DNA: TGTGCCAGCAGCGTAGGCCCGACAGAAAGTGAGCAGTTCTTC. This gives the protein CASSVGPTESEQFF. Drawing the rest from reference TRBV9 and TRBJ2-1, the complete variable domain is DSGVTQTPKHLITATGQRVTLRCSPRSGDLSVYWYQQSLDQGLQFLIQYYNGEERAKGNILERFSAQQFPDLHSELNLSSLELGDSALYFCASSVGPTESEQFFGPGTRLTVL.